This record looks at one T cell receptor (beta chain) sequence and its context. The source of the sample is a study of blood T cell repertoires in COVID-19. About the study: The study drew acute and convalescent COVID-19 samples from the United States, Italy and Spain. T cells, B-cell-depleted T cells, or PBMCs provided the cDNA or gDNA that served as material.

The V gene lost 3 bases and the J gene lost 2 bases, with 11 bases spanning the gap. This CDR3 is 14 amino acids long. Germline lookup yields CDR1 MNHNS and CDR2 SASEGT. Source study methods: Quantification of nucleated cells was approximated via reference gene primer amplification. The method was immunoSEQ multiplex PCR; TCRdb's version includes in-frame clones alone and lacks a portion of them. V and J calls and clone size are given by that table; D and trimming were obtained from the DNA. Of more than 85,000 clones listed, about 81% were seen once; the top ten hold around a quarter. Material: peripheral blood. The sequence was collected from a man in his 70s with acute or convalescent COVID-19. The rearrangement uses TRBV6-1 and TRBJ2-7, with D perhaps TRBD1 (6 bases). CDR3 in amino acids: CASSDVAGAYEQYF. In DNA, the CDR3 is TGTGCCAGCAGTGATGTGGCAGGGGCCTACGAGCAGTACTTC.